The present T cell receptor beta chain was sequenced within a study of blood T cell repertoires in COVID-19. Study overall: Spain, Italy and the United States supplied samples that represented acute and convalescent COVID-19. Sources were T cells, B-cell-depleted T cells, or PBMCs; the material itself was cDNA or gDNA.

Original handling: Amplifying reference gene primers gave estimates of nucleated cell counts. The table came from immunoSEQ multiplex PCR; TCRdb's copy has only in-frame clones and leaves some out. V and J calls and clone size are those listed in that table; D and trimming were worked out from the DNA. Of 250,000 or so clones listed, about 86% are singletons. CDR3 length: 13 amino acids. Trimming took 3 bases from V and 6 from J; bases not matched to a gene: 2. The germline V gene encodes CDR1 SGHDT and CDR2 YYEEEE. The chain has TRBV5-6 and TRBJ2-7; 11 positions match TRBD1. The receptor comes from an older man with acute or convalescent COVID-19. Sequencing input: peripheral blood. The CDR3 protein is CASSWGTGGEQYF. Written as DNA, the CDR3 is TGTGCCAGCAGCTGGGGGACAGGGGGCGAGCAGTACTTC.